This TCR beta chain derives from a study of T cells in Graves' hyperthyroidism and ophthalmopathy. At least ten counts were recorded for this clonotype. The TCR beta CDR3 regions underwent amplification using RNA transcripts as the source. TCR CDR3 underwent first-round RT-PCR with the HTBI primer set. TCRdb redid the calling of the multiplex PCR reads with MiXCR, one entry per CDR3 protein. Counted here are roughly 550,000 distinct CDR3 sequences, around 15% occurring once; the ten biggest clones make up 25% to 30%. The sample consisted of blood. This TCR came from a woman aged 25-40 years with Graves' ophthalmopathy.

As DNA, the CDR3 is TGCGCCAGCAGCCAAGTTGGTACCTCCGAGCAGTACTTC. Protein product: CASSQVGTSEQYF. The genes are TRBV4-1 and TRBJ2-7, with D hard to call. The CDR3 has 13 residues. The germline V gene has CDR1 MGHRA and CDR2 YSYEKL. V lost 1 base, J lost 6 bases, and 10 bases lay in between.